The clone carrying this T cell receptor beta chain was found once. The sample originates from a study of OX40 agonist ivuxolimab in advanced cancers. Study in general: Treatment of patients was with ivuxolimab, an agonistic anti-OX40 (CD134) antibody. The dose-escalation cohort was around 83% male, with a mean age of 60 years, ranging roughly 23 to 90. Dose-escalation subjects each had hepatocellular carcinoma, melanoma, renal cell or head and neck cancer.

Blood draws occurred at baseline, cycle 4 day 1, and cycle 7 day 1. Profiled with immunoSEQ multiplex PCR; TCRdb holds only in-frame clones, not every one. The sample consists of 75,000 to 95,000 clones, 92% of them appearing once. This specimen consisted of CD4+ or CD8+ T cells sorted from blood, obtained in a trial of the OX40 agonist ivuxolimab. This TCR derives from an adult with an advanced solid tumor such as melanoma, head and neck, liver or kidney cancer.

This CDR3 is CAWSLSPRGEQYF. CDR3 DNA sequence: TGTGCCTGGAGTCTTTCCCCCCGGGGCGAGCAGTACTTC. J is TRBJ2-7 and V is TRBV30; possibly TRBD2 for D (5 bases). Germline V gene sequence: CDR1 GTSNPN, CDR2 SVGIG (reference sequence). With 2 bases removed from V and 6 bases from J, the gap between germline ends came to 14 bases. The CDR3 sequence is 13 residues long.